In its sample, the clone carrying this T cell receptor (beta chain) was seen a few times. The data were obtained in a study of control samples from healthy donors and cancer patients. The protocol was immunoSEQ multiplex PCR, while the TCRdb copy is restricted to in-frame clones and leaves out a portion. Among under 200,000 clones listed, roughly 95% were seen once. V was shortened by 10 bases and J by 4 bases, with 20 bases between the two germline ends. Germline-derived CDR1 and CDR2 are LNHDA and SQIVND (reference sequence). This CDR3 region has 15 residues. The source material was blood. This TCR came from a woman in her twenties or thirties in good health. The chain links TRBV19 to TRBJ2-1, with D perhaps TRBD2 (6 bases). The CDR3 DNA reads TGTGCCACCGGTGGGCACGGGGCGGGGTACAATGAGCAGTTCTTC. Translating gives CATGGHGAGYNEQFF.